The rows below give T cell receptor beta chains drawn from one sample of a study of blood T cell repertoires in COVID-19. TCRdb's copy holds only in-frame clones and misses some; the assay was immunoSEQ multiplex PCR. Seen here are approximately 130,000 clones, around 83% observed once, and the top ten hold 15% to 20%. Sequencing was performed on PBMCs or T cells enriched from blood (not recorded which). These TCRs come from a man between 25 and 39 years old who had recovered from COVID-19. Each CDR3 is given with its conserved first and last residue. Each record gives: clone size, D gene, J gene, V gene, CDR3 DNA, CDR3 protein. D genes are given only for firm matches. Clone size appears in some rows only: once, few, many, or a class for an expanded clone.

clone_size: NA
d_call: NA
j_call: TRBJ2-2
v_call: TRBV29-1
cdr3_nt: TGCAGCGTTCGGGATAACACCGGGGAGCTGTTTTTT
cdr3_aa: CSVRDNTGELFF

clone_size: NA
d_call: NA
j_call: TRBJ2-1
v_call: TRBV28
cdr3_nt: TGTGCCAGCATCACTTCCGGGACACAATACAATGAGCAGTTCTTC
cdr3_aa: CASITSGTQYNEQFF

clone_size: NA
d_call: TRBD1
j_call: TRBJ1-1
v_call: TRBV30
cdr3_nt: TGTGCCTGGAGTGTACGCAGGGGGACCACTGAAGCTTTCTTT
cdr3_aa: CAWSVRRGTTEAFF

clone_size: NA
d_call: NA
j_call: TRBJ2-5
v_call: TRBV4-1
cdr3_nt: TGCGCCAGCAGCCAATCGACTACGGGACTCCGATTGGAGACCCAGTACTTC
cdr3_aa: CASSQSTTGLRLETQYF

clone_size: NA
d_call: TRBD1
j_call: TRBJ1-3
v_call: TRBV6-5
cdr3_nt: TGTGCCAGCACCTCTGGGACAGGCTCTGGAAACACCATATATTTT
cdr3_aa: CASTSGTGSGNTIYF

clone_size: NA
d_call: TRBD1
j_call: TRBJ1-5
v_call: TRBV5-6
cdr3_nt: TGTGCCAGCAGCTTGGGTCCCGGGACAGGGGGCTCGGATCAGCCCCAGCATTTT
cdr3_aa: CASSLGPGTGGSDQPQHF

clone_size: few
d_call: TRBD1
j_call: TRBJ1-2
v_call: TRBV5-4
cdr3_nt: TGTGCCAGCAGCACACAGGGGTGGGACTATGGCTACACCTTC
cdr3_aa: CASSTQGWDYGYTF

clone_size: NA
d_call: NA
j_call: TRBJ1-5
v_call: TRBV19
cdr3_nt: TGTGCCAGTAGCCATAGCCAAGATAGCAATCAGCCCCAGCATTTT
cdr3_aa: CASSHSQDSNQPQHF

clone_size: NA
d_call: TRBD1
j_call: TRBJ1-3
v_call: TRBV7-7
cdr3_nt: TGTGCTAGCAGCTTAGGTCCAGGGGGAGAAAACACCATATATTTT
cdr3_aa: CASSLGPGGENTIYF

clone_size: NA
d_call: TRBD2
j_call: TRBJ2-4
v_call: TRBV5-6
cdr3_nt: TGTGCCAGCAGCTGGGGACTAGCGGGGGGGCCGACCAAAAACATTCAGTACTTC
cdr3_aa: CASSWGLAGGPTKNIQYF

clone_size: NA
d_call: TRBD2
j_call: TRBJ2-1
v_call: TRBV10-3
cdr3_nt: TGTGCCATCAGTGAGTCGAGAGGACTAGCGAGCTCCTACAATGAGCAGTTCTTC
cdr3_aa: CAISESRGLASSYNEQFF

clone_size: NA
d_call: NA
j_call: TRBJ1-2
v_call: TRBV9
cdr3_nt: TGTGCCAGCACCATCGGGAAATACGATGGCTACACCTTC
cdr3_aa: CASTIGKYDGYTF

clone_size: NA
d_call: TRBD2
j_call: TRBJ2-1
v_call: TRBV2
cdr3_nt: TGTGCCAGCAGTGAATTAGCGGGACACTCCTACAATGAGCAGTTCTTC
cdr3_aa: CASSELAGHSYNEQFF

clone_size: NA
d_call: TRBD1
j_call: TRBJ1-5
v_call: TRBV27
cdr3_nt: TGTGCCAGCAGTCCCTACAAGAAGAACAGGGGGGGCAGCAATCAGCCCCAGCATTTT
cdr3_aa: CASSPYKKNRGGSNQPQHF

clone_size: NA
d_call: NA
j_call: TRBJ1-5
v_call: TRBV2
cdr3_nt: TGTGCCAGCAGCCGGGAGACGGGTAATCAGCCCCAGCATTTT
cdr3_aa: CASSRETGNQPQHF

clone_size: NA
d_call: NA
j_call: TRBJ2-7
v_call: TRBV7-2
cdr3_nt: TGTGCCAGCAGCCCTGACTATTACTACGAGCAGTACTTC
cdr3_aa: CASSPDYYYEQYF

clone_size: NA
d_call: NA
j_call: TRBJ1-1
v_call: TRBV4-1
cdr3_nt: TGCGCCAGCAGCCAGCCTGATTGGGCTGGTACTGAAGCTTTCTTT
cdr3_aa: CASSQPDWAGTEAFF

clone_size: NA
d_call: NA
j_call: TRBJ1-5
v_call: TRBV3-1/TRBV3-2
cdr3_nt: TGTGCCAGCAGCCAAGGGTTGTTGGGAGGGGCGAATGCTCAGCCCCAGCATTTT
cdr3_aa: CASSQGLLGGANAQPQHF

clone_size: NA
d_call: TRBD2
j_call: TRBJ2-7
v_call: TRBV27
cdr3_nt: TGTGCCAGCAGTTTATCGGGAGGGGCCCACGAGCAGTACTTC
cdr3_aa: CASSLSGGAHEQYF

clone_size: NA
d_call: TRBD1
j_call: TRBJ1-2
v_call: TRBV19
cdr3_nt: TGTGCCAGTAGTTATCGGACAGGGGTGCGGGGCTACACCTTC
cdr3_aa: CASSYRTGVRGYTF

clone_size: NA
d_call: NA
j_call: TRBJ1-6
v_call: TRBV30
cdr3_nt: TGTGCCTGGAGTGGCACCAGCTCCTATAATTCACCCCTCCACTTT
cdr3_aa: CAWSGTSSYNSPLHF

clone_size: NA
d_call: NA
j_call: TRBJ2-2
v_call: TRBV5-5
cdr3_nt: TGTGCCAGCAGCTCACGGACACAGAACACCGGGGAGCTGTTTTTT
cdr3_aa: CASSSRTQNTGELFF

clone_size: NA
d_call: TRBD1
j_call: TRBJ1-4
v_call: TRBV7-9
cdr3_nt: TGTGCCAGCAGCTCTAGGGGGACAGCTAATGAAAAACTGTTTTTT
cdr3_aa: CASSSRGTANEKLFF

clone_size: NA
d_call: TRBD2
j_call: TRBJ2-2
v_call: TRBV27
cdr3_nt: TGTGCCAGCAGTTTTTCTAGCGGGGTCGCCGGGGAGCTGTTTTTT
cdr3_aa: CASSFSSGVAGELFF

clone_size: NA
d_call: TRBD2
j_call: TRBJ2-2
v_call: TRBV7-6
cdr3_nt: TGTGCCAGCAGCCAGACTAGCGGGGCCACCGGGGAGCTGTTTTTT
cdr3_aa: CASSQTSGATGELFF

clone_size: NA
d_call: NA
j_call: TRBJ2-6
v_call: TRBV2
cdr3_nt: TGTGCCAGCCTCGAGGGGGTTACCAACGTCCTGACTTTC
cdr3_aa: CASLEGVTNVLTF

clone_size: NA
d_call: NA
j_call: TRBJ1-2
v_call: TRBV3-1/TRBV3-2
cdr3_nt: TGTGCCAGCAGCCAAGAACAGGACGACTATGGCTACACCTTC
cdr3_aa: CASSQEQDDYGYTF

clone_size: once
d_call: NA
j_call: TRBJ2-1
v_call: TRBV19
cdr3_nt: TGTGCCAGTACCATCTATGGGGGGGCCGTCAATGAGCAGTTCTTC
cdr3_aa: CASTIYGGAVNEQFF

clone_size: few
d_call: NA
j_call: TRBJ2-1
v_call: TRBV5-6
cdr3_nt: TGTGCCAGCAGCTCCTTCCGCAATGAGCAGTTCTTC
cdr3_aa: CASSSFRNEQFF

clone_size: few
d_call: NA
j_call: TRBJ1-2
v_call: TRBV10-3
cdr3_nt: TGTGCCATCAGTGACACTAACTATGGCTACACCTTC
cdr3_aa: CAISDTNYGYTF

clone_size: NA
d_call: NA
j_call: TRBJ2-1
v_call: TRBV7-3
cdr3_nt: TGTGCCAGCAGTACAAGCGGAGGGAGCTCCTACAATGAGCAGTTCTTC
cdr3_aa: CASSTSGGSSYNEQFF

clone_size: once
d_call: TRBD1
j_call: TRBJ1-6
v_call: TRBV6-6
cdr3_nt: TGTGCCAGCAGTTACTCACGGGACAGTTATTCACCCCTCCACTTT
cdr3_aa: CASSYSRDSYSPLHF

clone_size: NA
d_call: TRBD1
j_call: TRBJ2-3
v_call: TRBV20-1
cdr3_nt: TGCAGTGCTAGTGGGGACAGGGTGCCAGATACGCAGTATTTT
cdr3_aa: CSASGDRVPDTQYF

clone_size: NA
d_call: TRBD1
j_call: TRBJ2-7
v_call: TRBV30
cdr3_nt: TGTGCCTGGGGGGACAGTTTGGACTACGAGCAGTACTTC
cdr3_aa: CAWGDSLDYEQYF

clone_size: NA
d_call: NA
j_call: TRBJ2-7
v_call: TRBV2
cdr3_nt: TGTGCCAGCAGTGAACAGGGGTCCACCTACGAGCAGTACTTC
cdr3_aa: CASSEQGSTYEQYF

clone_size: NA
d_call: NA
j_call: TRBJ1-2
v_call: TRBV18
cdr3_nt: TGTGCCAGCTCACCATTACTACAGGGACGGGGCTACACCTTC
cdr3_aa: CASSPLLQGRGYTF

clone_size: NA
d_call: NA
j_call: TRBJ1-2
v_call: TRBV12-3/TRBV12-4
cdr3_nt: TGTGCCAGCAGTGCCCGACTGGACTATGGCTACACCTTC
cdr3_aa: CASSARLDYGYTF

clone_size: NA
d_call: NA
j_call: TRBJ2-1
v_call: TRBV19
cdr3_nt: TGTGCCAGTAGTGTACGGGACTTAAACAATGAGCAGTTCTTC
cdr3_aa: CASSVRDLNNEQFF

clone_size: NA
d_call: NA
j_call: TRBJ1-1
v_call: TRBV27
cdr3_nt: TGTGCCAGCAGTTTAGAGACAGGTCTTAAAGCTTTCTTT
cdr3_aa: CASSLETGLKAFF

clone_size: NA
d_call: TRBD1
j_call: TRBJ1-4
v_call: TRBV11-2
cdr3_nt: TGTGCCAGCAGCTTAGGTGACAGGGGGACCGAAAAACTGTTTTTT
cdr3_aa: CASSLGDRGTEKLFF

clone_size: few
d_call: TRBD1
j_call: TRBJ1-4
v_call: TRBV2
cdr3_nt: TGTGCCAGCAGCGAGGACAGGGGCCACAATGAAAAACTGTTTTTT
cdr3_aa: CASSEDRGHNEKLFF

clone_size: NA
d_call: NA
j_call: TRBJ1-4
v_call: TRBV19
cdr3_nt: TGTGCCAGTAGAATAGGGGACTCAACTAATGAAAAACTGTTTTTT
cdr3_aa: CASRIGDSTNEKLFF

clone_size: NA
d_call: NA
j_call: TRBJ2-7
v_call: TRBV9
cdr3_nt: TGTGCCAGCAGCCCAGCGACAGGTGAGGGCTACGAGCAGTACTTC
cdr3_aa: CASSPATGEGYEQYF

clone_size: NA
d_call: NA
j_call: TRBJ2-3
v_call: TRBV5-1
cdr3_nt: TGCGCCAGCAGCTCTGGGACTAGCACAGATACGCAGTATTTT
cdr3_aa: CASSSGTSTDTQYF

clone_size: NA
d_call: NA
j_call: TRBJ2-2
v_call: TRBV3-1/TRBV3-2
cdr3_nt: TGTGCCAGCAGCCATAAGAGGGATGGCAGACTCAACACCGGGGAGCTGTTTTTT
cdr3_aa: CASSHKRDGRLNTGELFF

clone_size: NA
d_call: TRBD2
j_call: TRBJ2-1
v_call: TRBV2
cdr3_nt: TGTGCCAGCAGTGTCAATCCTAGCGGGAGGGGCAATGAGCAGTTCTTC
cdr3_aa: CASSVNPSGRGNEQFF

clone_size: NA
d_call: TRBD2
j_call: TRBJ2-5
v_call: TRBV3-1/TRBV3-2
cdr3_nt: TGTGCCAGCAGCCAAGCAGCGGGGGGGGGCCCCCAAGAGACCCAGTACTTC
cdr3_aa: CASSQAAGGGPQETQYF

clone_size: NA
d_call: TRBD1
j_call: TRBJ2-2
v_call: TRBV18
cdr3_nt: TGTGCCAGCTCCCTAGGACAGGGTGACACCGGGGAGCTGTTTTTT
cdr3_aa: CASSLGQGDTGELFF